Presented here are 13 T cell receptor beta chains from one specimen sequenced in a study of T cell responses to AZD1222 COVID-19 vaccine. The assay was immunoSEQ multiplex PCR, and TCRdb's table has in-frame clones only and misses some. The sample shows about 120,000 clones, approximately 88% of them seen only once. The sequencing used peripheral blood, collected on day 0 of AZD1222 vaccination. These receptors were taken from an adult in good health.

The chain uses TRBV2 and TRBJ2-3, with 8 bases that match TRBD1. With V trimmed by 2 bases and J by 4 bases, 5 bases remained unmatched. Germline V gives CDR1 SNHLY, CDR2 FYNNEI. The CDR3 runs 15 residues. The CDR3 reads CASSERTGSADTQYF. The CDR3 DNA reads as TGTGCCAGCAGTGAAAGGACAGGGAGTGCAGATACGCAGTATTTT.

This chain uses TRBV28 with TRBJ1-1, with D maybe TRBD1 (5 bases). The CDR3 loop spans 16 amino acids. Trimming pared 3 bases from V and 4 bases from J, leaving 18 bases between. Germline-derived CDR1 and CDR2 are MDHEN and SYDVKM. The CDR3 DNA is TGTGCCAGCAGTTTTGGGGGTAGTCGGGTGGGCACTGAAGCTTTCTTT. Translated: CASSFGGSRVGTEAFF. Based on the CDR3 plus reference TRBV28 and TRBJ1-1, the full variable domain is DVKVTQSSRYLVKRTGEKVFLECVQDMDHENMFWYRQDPGLGLRLIYFSYDVKMKEKGDIPEGYSVSREKKERFSLILESASTNQTSMYLCASSFGGSRVGTEAFFGQGTRLTVV.

V is TRBV5-1 and J is TRBJ2-2, with a weak D call TRBD2 (6 bases). Trimming removed 0 bases at V and 2 bases at J, with 14 bases between. The CDR3 is made up of 17 amino acids. Germline assignment: CDR1 SGHRS and CDR2 YFSETQ. The CDR3 spells CASSLDGGTANTGELFF. CDR3 in DNA: TGCGCCAGCAGCTTGGATGGCGGGACGGCTAACACCGGGGAGCTGTTTTTT.

The chain combines TRBV5-5 with TRBJ1-1, with 7 bases lining up with TRBD1. This CDR3 has 17 residues. V lost 2 bases, J lost 0 bases, and 10 bases stayed unmatched. The germline V gene encodes CDR1 SGHKS and CDR2 YYEKEE (reference sequence). CDR3 DNA: TGTGCCAGCAGCTTTCGAGGGGGCGTAGTTTTGAACACTGAAGCTTTCTTT. It codes for CASSFRGGVVLNTEAFF.

The chain couples TRBV19 to TRBJ1-5, with 7 bases matching TRBD1. This CDR3 is built from 14 residues. The J segment lost 1 base and the V segment lost 4 bases, leaving 1 base of the junction unmatched. Germline V gives CDR1 LNHDA, CDR2 SQIVND (reference sequence). CDR3 region: CASSRQGSNQPQHF. The CDR3 DNA follows: TGTGCCAGTAGTAGACAGGGAAGCAATCAGCCCCAGCATTTT.

J is TRBJ1-1 and V is TRBV3-1 (or the pseudogene TRBV3-2); D perhaps matches TRBD1 (5 bases). The CDR3 runs to 15 residues. V gave up 1 base and J gave up 1 base, with 10 bases separating them. Germline V gene lookup returns CDR1 LGHDT and CDR2 YNNKEL (reference sequence). CDR3 DNA: TGTGCCAGCAGCCAAGGACAGCGCAAGAACACTGAAGCTTTCTTT. Its protein is CASSQGQRKNTEAFF.

The chain is built from TRBV28 and TRBJ1-6; 7 bases match TRBD1. Looked up from germline, CDR1 is MDHEN and CDR2 is SYDVKM. J was trimmed by 9 bases and V by 6 bases; bases with no gene match: 11. The CDR3 contains 15 residues. The CDR3 coding sequence is TGTGCCAGCAGCCCCGGAGCAGGGGGGGTTTCACCCCTCCACTTT. Translating gives CASSPGAGGVSPLHF.

J is TRBJ1-1 and V is TRBV12-3 or TRBV12-4; D remains unclear. Between the trimmed V and J ends, which lost 2 bases and 0 bases, there was a span of 4 bases. The CDR3 runs to 13 residues. The CDR3 DNA follows: TGTGCCAGCAGTTTATGGCTGAACACTGAAGCTTTCTTT. Translation: CASSLWLNTEAFF.

The chain combines TRBV19 with TRBJ1-2; the D gene is possibly TRBD1 (5 bases). Trimming shortened V by 4 bases and J by 8 bases, and 20 bases separated the two germline ends. This CDR3 contains 15 residues. CDR1 is LNHDA and CDR2 is SQIVND in the germline V gene (reference sequence). The CDR3 DNA reads TGTGCCAGTAGTACTACACAGGCACGGGCGGGAGGCTACACCTTC. It specifies CASSTTQARAGGYTF.

The gene calls are TRBV7-9 and TRBJ2-5; D call uncertain. Trimming pared 5 bases from V and 1 base from J, leaving 11 bases between. Germline-derived CDR1 and CDR2 are SEHNR and FQNEAQ (reference sequence). The CDR3 contains 14 residues. Here the CDR3 reads CASSTAVFQETQYF. The CDR3 DNA sequence: TGTGCCAGCAGCACGGCAGTATTCCAAGAGACCCAGTACTTC.

The J gene is TRBJ1-2, the V gene TRBV6-5; possible D gene TRBD1, 5 bases. Trimming took 2 bases from V and 1 from J, leaving 14 bases between them. CDR3 length: 16 amino acids. CDR1 and CDR2 from the germline V gene are MNHEY and SVGAGI. The CDR3 DNA sequence: TGTGCCAGCAGTTACGACGGAGGGACCTTTAACTATGGCTACACCTTC. Protein sequence: CASSYDGGTFNYGYTF.

J is TRBJ1-3 and V is TRBV6-5; D is uncertain. Trimming took 6 bases from V and 4 from J, leaving 16 bases between them. CDR1 and CDR2 from the germline V gene are MNHEY and SVGAGI. The CDR3 loop spans 15 amino acids. The CDR3 protein is CASRGRENLGNTIYF. For the CDR3, the DNA is TGTGCCAGCAGAGGTCGGGAGAACTTAGGAAACACCATATATTTT.

The chain employs TRBV4-3 and TRBJ1-6, with D uncertain. CDR1 and CDR2 from the germline V gene are LGHNA and YSLEER. The CDR3 length is 13 residues. V was trimmed by 5 bases and J by 7 bases, leaving 9 bases between them. This CDR3 is CASSTRLNSPLHF. The CDR3 DNA reads as TGCGCCAGCAGCACGCGATTGAATTCACCCCTCCACTTT.